This TCR beta chain is drawn from a study of CXCR3-negative and CXCR3-positive naive CD8 T cells. TRB cDNA was prepared as libraries by UMI-labeled 5' RACE. TCRdb reprocessed the 5' RACE reads; each CDR3 protein has one entry and no DNA is given. The listing contains under 50,000 distinct CDR3 sequences. Per the germline V gene, CDR1 is LGHNA and CDR2 is YNFKEQ. The CDR3 has 14 amino acids. Within the CD8+ T cell compartment, naive cells were CD45RO-CCR7+CD27+CD95-. The sample taken for sequencing was naive CXCR3- CD8+ T cells from blood. Subset of the sample: CD45RO-CCR7+CD27+CD95- naive CD8+ T cells lacking CXCR3 (TNR3-). The receptor was derived from a human donor in good health. Some clones in this sample may be carry-over from other donors' samples. The chain is built from TRBV4-2 and TRBJ2-2; TCRdb indicates TRBD1, and absent DNA this call remains unverified. This chain's CDR3 is CASSPPQGNGELFF.